This record covers a single T cell receptor (beta chain). The antigen it recognizes is unknown. Base qualities are not recorded, but no much larger clone differs from it by a single base. TCRbeta CDR3 regions were amplified from genomic DNA by means of the immunoSEQ Assay, a bias-controlled multiplex PCR. Per the source publication's procedure: The number of nucleated cells in each sample was estimated from the amplification of reference gene primers within the assay. Sequence reads were collapsed and filtered to measure the absolute abundance of every unique TCRbeta CDR3 rearrangement. For each sample, productive Simpson clonality was calculated as the square root of Simpson's diversity index over productive rearrangements. The table was pulled from immuneACCESS by TCRdb, which kept in-frame rearrangements only. Such tables lose some clones; where checked, under half of the loss comes from unresolved V genes, and the rest has no known cause. The V and J calls and clone size were taken over from that table, and D and trimming were inferred from the DNA. The sample includes about 210,000 clones, with about three quarters observed a single time. 7.2% of the sample is in the top ten clones.

The CDR3 numbers 18 residues from cysteine through phenylalanine. Only the CDR3 part of the read is kept: 54 bases, read in frame from the first base. Taken from the germline V gene, the CDR1 and CDR2 loops are SNHLY and FYNNEI. V and J are trimmed by 6 bases and 0 bases, and the gene matches miss 13 bases of the junction. These data originate in a study of blood T cell repertoires in COVID-19 (dated by TCRdb to the early 2020s). About the study as a whole: The collaborator samples originated in the United States, Italy and Spain and spanned the acute and convalescent phases of COVID-19. The sample metadata nearly always contained a de-identified subject ID, COVID-19 status, age in years and sex. The material from the prospective study consisted of cDNA or gDNA derived from T cells, B-cell-depleted T cells, or PBMCs. The repertoires were released in a freely available public database meant as a resource for research on the immune response to SARS-CoV-2. Deeply sampled blood TCRbeta repertoires from subjects exposed to, actively infected with, or recovered from COVID-19 were included in the dataset. The samples were drawn from two sources: the first 160 participants of the ongoing ImmuneRACE study, and 1,200 or so subjects contributed by 6 global collaborators. Where HLA class I and class II types were available, the types were taken from metadata supplied by the sample provider, not from assay-based typing.

The collaborating institutions used their own protocols to collect whole blood in K2EDTA tubes. For TCRbeta analysis, collaborator samples were shipped as frozen whole blood, as isolated PBMCs, or as DNA extracted from either sample type. Overall results and qualifications from the work: The amount of clinical and demographic metadata varied by source and participant and was provided uncurated.

Sample: peripheral blood. The chain employs TRBV2 and TRBJ2-1, with TRBD2 identical over 8 junction bases. The TCR originated in a woman in her 70s with acute or convalescent COVID-19. The nucleotide sequence reads TGTGCCAGCAGCCGACGAGTGGTAGCGGGGAGCTCCTACAATGAGCAGTTCTTC. Translated, this gives CASSRRVVAGSSYNEQFF. The reference TRBV2 and TRBJ2-1 proteins fill in what lies around the CDR3, so the full variable domain reads EPEVTQTPSHQVTQMGQEVILRCVPISNHLYFYWYRQILGQKVEFLVSFYNNEISEKSEIFDDQFSVERPDGSNFTLKIRSTKLEDSAMYFCASSRRVVAGSSYNEQFFGPGTRLTVL.